The 23 T cell receptor beta chains presented below share a single source sample, sequenced in a study of T cells in Graves' hyperthyroidism and ophthalmopathy. Amplified TCR beta CDR3 regions came from RNA transcripts. The TCR CDR3 first-round RT-PCR relied on the HTBI primer set. Via MiXCR, TCRdb re-called the multiplex PCR reads, giving one row per CDR3 protein. The data show some 500,000 distinct CDR3 sequences, about 16% seen once. Source material: blood. All receptors come from a woman younger than 45 with Graves' ophthalmopathy.

This clonotype was picked up many times. V is TRBV20-1 and J is TRBJ2-1; 10 nucleotides line up with TRBD2. This CDR3 has 14 amino acids. V lost 6 bases to trimming and J lost 9 bases; unmatched junction nucleotides: 11. CDR1 DFQATT and CDR2 SNEGSKA come from the germline V gene (reference sequence). CDR3 DNA sequence: TGCAGTGCCTCTCGAGCGGGAGGGCCGATTGAGCAGTTCTTC. Its translation is CSASRAGGPIEQFF.

This clonotype was detected only a few times. The chain has TRBV10-3 and TRBJ2-7; D perhaps matches TRBD2 (7 bases). The CDR3 contains 14 residues. From germline, CDR1 is ENHRY and CDR2 SYGVKD. Trimming removed 2 bases from V and 9 bases from J, with 17 bases in between. The CDR3: CAISEAGAASRQYF. CDR3 in DNA: TGTGCCATCAGTGAGGCGGGGGCTGCGAGCCGGCAGTACTTC.

This clonotype was recorded many times. The gene calls are TRBV28 and TRBJ2-3; 7 bases are a match to TRBD1. Germline assignment: CDR1 MDHEN and CDR2 SYDVKM. V lost 6 bases, J lost 3 bases, and 9 bases stayed unmatched. The CDR3 length is 15 residues. The chain's CDR3 is CASRTADRRTDTQYF. Written as DNA, the CDR3 is TGTGCCAGCAGGACTGCGGACAGGAGGACAGATACGCAGTATTTT.

This clonotype was detected many times. The chain has TRBV13 and TRBJ2-7; 7 bases fit TRBD2. Trimming took 6 bases from V and 3 from J; bases not matched to a gene: 5. The CDR3 spans 13 residues. Germline values: CDR1 PRHDT, CDR2 FYEKMQ (reference sequence). CDR3 DNA sequence: TGTGCCAGCAGAACCAGGGAGGGCTACGAGCAGTACTTC. The encoded protein is CASRTREGYEQYF.

The chain employs TRBV20-1 and TRBJ1-6; 7 nucleotides agree with TRBD1. Germline values: CDR1 DFQATT, CDR2 SNEGSKA (reference sequence). CDR3 size: 17 residues. V was pared by 6 bases and J by 8 bases, with 19 bases of the junction left unmatched. This CDR3 reads CSAKDSGGLIEYSPLHF. CDR3 DNA sequence: TGCAGTGCAAAAGATTCAGGGGGTCTCATCGAATATTCACCCCTCCACTTT.

This sequence joins TRBV20-1 and TRBJ2-7; maybe TRBD2 (5 bases). CDR1 DFQATT and CDR2 SNEGSKA come from the germline V gene (reference sequence). This CDR3 is built from 15 residues. V dropped 3 bases and J dropped 0 bases, with 15 bases sitting between them. CDR3 region: CSASPPAGASYEQYF. For the CDR3, the DNA is TGCAGTGCTAGCCCTCCGGCGGGTGCCTCCTACGAGCAGTACTTC.

This clonotype was detected ten times or more. This chain uses TRBV11-2 with TRBJ1-3; no clear D gene. V was clipped by 0 bases and J by 7 bases, with 7 bases between them. CDR1 is SGHAT and CDR2 is FQNNGV in the germline V gene. The CDR3 is made up of 13 amino acids. The CDR3 coding sequence is TGTGCCAGCAGCTTAGACGGAATGAACACCATATATTTT. It is translated as CASSLDGMNTIYF.

Many counts were recorded for this clonotype. The V gene is TRBV20-1, the J gene TRBJ2-7, with 10 bases lining up with TRBD2. The CDR3 has 13 amino acids. Germline CDR1 reads DFQATT; CDR2 reads SNEGSKA (reference sequence). The junction had 4 bases not matched to a gene; V was cut back by 2 bases and J by 6 bases. This chain's CDR3 is CSARITSGAEQYF. The CDR3 DNA follows: TGCAGTGCTAGAATAACTAGCGGGGCCGAGCAGTACTTC.

In this sample, this clonotype turned up many times. V usage is TRBV20-1 and J usage is TRBJ2-1; 11 bases are shared with TRBD2. V gave up 1 base and J gave up 5 bases; unmatched junction bases: 7. This CDR3 has 16 residues. In germline, CDR1 is DFQATT, CDR2 SNEGSKA (reference sequence). CDR3 coding DNA: TGCAGTGCTAGAGTTCCTAGCGGGAGGAGAGACAATGAGCAGTTCTTC. Translation: CSARVPSGRRDNEQFF.

This clonotype appeared many times. The rearrangement uses TRBV28 and TRBJ2-5; 7 bases are a match to TRBD2. Germline lookup yields CDR1 MDHEN and CDR2 SYDVKM. The V gene end was trimmed by 0 bases and the J gene end by 2 bases; junction bases not matched to a gene: 3. CDR3 length equals 15 residues. CDR3 sequence (DNA): TGTGCCAGCAGTTTATGGAGCGGGGAACAAGAGACCCAGTACTTC. It encodes CASSLWSGEQETQYF.

A few counts support this clonotype. The chain recombines TRBV4-3 with TRBJ2-1; 9 nucleotides match TRBD2. This CDR3 contains 18 residues. V was pared by 0 bases and J by 0 bases, with 6 bases of the junction left unmatched. CDR1 LGHNA and CDR2 YSLEER come from the germline V gene. CDR3: CASSQDPTSGYSYNEQFF. CDR3 DNA: TGCGCCAGCAGCCAAGACCCGACTAGCGGATACTCCTACAATGAGCAGTTCTTC.

This clonotype was recorded a few times. The chain has TRBV28 and TRBJ1-1, with D unresolved. Germline CDR1 MDHEN, CDR2 SYDVKM. The CDR3 length is 13 residues. The V end was cut by 10 bases, the J end by 0 bases, with 12 bases between. CDR3 amino acids: CATQNQMNTEAFF. The CDR3 DNA sequence: TGTGCCACCCAAAACCAAATGAACACTGAAGCTTTCTTT.

This clonotype was detected ten times or more. The chain uses TRBV12-3 or TRBV12-4 and TRBJ1-1, with D uncertain. This CDR3 comprises 11 residues. The germline V and J ends were trimmed by 5 bases and 1 base, with 2 bases remaining between them. DNA for the CDR3: TGTGCCAGCAGTGAGAACACTGAAGCTTTCTTT. The encoded protein is CASSENTEAFF.

The chain links TRBV6-1 to TRBJ2-7; 13 nucleotides match TRBD2. The CDR3 runs 15 residues. The V gene's germline CDR1 is MNHNS and CDR2 SASEGT. V gave up 7 bases and J gave up 2 bases; unmatched junction bases: 5. The CDR3 DNA sequence: TGTGCCAGCACTCAAGGGACTAGCGGGGCCTACGAGCAGTACTTC. Amino acid sequence: CASTQGTSGAYEQYF.

DNA of the CDR3: TGCGCCAGCAGCCAAGAGCGAGGCTTTTCATCCTACGAGCAGTACTTC. This encodes CASSQERGFSSYEQYF. The chain is built from TRBV4-3 and TRBJ2-7; no reliable D call. Germline lookup yields CDR1 LGHNA and CDR2 YSLEER. The CDR3 sequence is 16 residues long. The V end was cut by 0 bases, the J end by 1 base, with 13 bases between.

The gene calls are TRBV2 and TRBJ1-6, with D unclear. The CDR3 sequence is 15 residues long. Trimming left V 6 bases short and J 9 bases short, with 18 bases between. Germline V gives CDR1 SNHLY, CDR2 FYNNEI. The CDR3 DNA reads TGTGCCAGCAGGCTCGGAACCCTTGGTGGTTCACCCCTCCACTTT. Translation: CASRLGTLGGSPLHF.

The sample holds a few counts of this clonotype. The rearrangement uses TRBV25-1 and TRBJ2-1, with TRBD2 matching 11 bases. The ends lost 1 base at V and 7 bases at J; junction bases unmatched: 3. In germline, CDR1 is MGHDK, CDR2 SYGVNS. There are 15 residues in the CDR3. The CDR3, as DNA: TGTGCCAGCAGTGAATTAGCGGGAGGGAGGAATGAGCAGTTCTTC. Translation gives CASSELAGGRNEQFF.

This clonotype was recorded many times. This chain links TRBV7-2 with TRBJ2-4; 8 nucleotides line up with TRBD2. Germline trimming cut 5 bases from V and 7 bases from J; bases unmatched to any gene: 16. The germline CDR1 and CDR2 sequences are SGHTA and FQGNSA. CDR3 length: 17 amino acids. CDR3 in amino acids: CASSLLAGSSGANIQYF. The CDR3 nucleotides read TGTGCCAGCAGCCTGTTAGCGGGAAGCTCAGGCGCGAACATTCAGTACTTC.

At least ten counts were recorded for this clonotype. The chain has TRBV18 and TRBJ1-2; a weak D match, TRBD1 (5 bases). The CDR3 is 15 residues long. Trimming took off 0 bases at V and 3 bases at J, with 11 bases between the two ends. Germline V gene sequence: CDR1 KGHSH, CDR2 LQKENI. This CDR3 is CASSPPPGEDYGYTF. CDR3 nucleotide sequence: TGTGCCAGCTCACCACCGCCGGGGGAAGACTATGGCTACACCTTC. Full variable domain (remainder filled in from reference TRBV18 and TRBJ1-2): NAGVMQNPRHLVRRRGQEARLRCSPMKGHSHVYWYRQLPEEGLKFMVYLQKENIIDESGMPKERFSAEFPKEGPSILRIQQVVRGDSAAYFCASSPPPGEDYGYTFGSGTRLTVV.

The chain couples TRBV14 to TRBJ2-1; D is unclear. The CDR3 has 15 amino acids. Germline V gene data show CDR1 as SGHDN and CDR2 as FVKESK. V dropped 0 bases and J dropped 0 bases, with 6 bases sitting between them. In DNA form, the CDR3 reads TGTGCCAGCAGCCAAGAAATGGACTCCTACAATGAGCAGTTCTTC. Protein sequence: CASSQEMDSYNEQFF. Supplemented by reference TRBV14 and TRBJ2-1, the full variable domain reads EAGVTQFPSHSVIEKGQTVTLRCDPISGHDNLYWYRRVMGKEIKFLLHFVKESKQDESGMPNNRFLAERTGGTYSTLKVQPAELEDSGVYFCASSQEMDSYNEQFFGPGTRLTVL.

V and J are TRBV4-3 and TRBJ2-2; 7 positions agree with TRBD2. Germline V gene sequence: CDR1 LGHNA, CDR2 YSLEER. CDR3 length equals 16 residues. Germline trimming cut 4 bases from V and 4 bases from J; bases unmatched to any gene: 9. The CDR3 sequence is CASSRSAGSGTGELFF. The CDR3 DNA sequence: TGCGCCAGCAGCCGATCAGCGGGATCGGGCACCGGGGAGCTGTTTTTT.

In the case of this clonotype: The junction departs from the called germline gene at one end, perhaps through a read error. This CDR3 is CASSVTSGETQHF. CDR3 sequence (DNA): TGTGCCAGCAGTGTCACTAGCGGAGAGACCCAGCACTTC. The chain carries TRBV7-9 and TRBJ2-5; 8 bases are shared with TRBD2. The germline V gene has CDR1 SEHNR and CDR2 FQNEAQ (reference sequence). This CDR3 is built from 13 residues.

This clonotype has a count of ten or more. The chain links TRBV6-1 to TRBJ2-7; a possible D gene is TRBD2 (5 bases). V was pared by 5 bases and J by 0 bases, with 14 bases between. Germline values: CDR1 MNHNS, CDR2 SASEGT. This CDR3 is built from 15 residues. The CDR3 coding sequence is TGTGCCAGCAGTCGTGAGGGATCCCGCTCCTACGAGCAGTACTTC. It is translated as CASSREGSRSYEQYF.